Reported below is one T cell receptor beta chain. Its antigen remains unidentified. Within one base of it there is no much larger clone, and no base qualities were kept. Amplification of TCR beta CDR3 regions was carried out from RNA transcripts. The first round of RT-PCR for the TCR CDR3 was performed with the HTBI primer set and the Qiagen OneStep RT-PCR kit. Libraries were constructed in a second round of multiplex PCR, after which size selection and purification were performed. The libraries were sequenced on an Illumina HiSeq2000 using paired-end 100 bp reads. Per the original workflow: Raw data were processed with SOAPnuke, discarding reads with adapters, uncalled bases, mean Phred below 15, or no exact constant-primer or identifier match. High-quality paired reads were merged with COPE v1.2.5, and unique nucleotide sequences were defined as clonotypes. MiTCR v1.1 was used to align the clonotypes against IMGT TRBV, TRBD and TRBJ reference segments. The analysis was restricted to V-J combinations with a frequency above 0.0001, which together covered 99% to 99.2% of the repertoires. A TCS score was defined as the ratio between F50 (clonal expansion) and ExV (chaos), using BLOSUM62-based TCRdist between CDR3 peptides within each V-J. Welch's t-statistics and random forest reduced several hundred V-J features to under 15, which were used in a naive Bayes classifier (R e1071). The Morisita-Horn index was used to measure how similar the thyroid and blood repertoires were. The public reads were quality trimmed at Q25 with fastp and then assembled into clones with MiXCR by TCRdb, keeping productive beta chains. For every CDR3 protein sequence, its rows merge into one entry that carries the most common genes and DNA. Clone size and V and J calls follow TCRdb, not the original study. Present in this sample are around 760,000 distinct CDR3 sequences, over 35% of which were seen just once. Roughly 30% of the sample comes from the top ten.

Graves' hyperthyroidism was defined as stable when no progression to ophthalmopathy occurred over 18 months of follow-up. Hyperthyroidism patients were newly diagnosed, with disease duration under 2 months, and aged 18 to 65 years. The study excluded patients with uncontrolled infections, other autoimmune diseases, pregnancy or lactation. Diagnoses were established on the basis of clinical symptoms, serum thyroxine and TRAb, thyroid ultrasound, and orbital computed tomography. PBMCs were separated from around 9.1 ml of fresh peripheral blood using Ficoll-Paque density gradient centrifugation. Total RNA was extracted using Trizol reagent, and RNA quality was assessed on an Agilent 2100 Bioanalyzer. This specimen comes from a study of T cells in Graves' hyperthyroidism and ophthalmopathy (dated by TCRdb to the late 2010s). Concerning the study at large: Peripheral blood was sampled at the time of initial diagnosis, prior to any treatment. To identify TCR V-J signatures that set the groups apart, the researchers used a discovery cohort of about a hundred patients, made up of under 50 with Graves' ophthalmopathy and 57 with stable Graves' hyperthyroidism. Prospective prediction of ophthalmopathy was tested in an independent validation cohort consisting of 18 hyperthyroidism patients and 17 patients who later progressed to ophthalmopathy. The approximately 98 discovery patients were randomly divided into training and test sets at a 7:3 ratio. Thyroid tissue and blood T-cell repertoires from more than 5 Graves' hyperthyroidism patients were also compared in the study. Following sampling, methimazole starting at 30 mg daily was given to hyperthyroidism patients, and high-dose intravenous methylprednisolone was given to ophthalmopathy patients. TCR Vbeta CDR3 sequencing of fewer than 150 peripheral blood samples (under 45 ophthalmopathy, about 80 hyperthyroidism and around 17 progressor patients) is reported in the paper.

Trimming removed 4 bases from V and 10 bases from J; the gene matches leave 12 bases unexplained. CDR1 and CDR2 are read off the germline V gene as SGHAT and FQNNGV. The CDR3 spans 16 residues, from the cysteine through the phenylalanine. Only the CDR3 DNA stays, 48 bases, in frame from base 1. The paper's findings and limits, for the study overall: In cross-validation, a model built on a 13 V-J signature told ophthalmopathy apart from stable hyperthyroidism with approximately 90% sensitivity and about 81% specificity, and in testing the same model reached 80%/75%. No statistical method was used to fix the sample size in advance, and group allocation was not hidden from the investigators. Blood samples also contained most of the expanded thyroid clonotypes (frequency above 0.001), which suggests that blood repertoires may reflect thyroid immune responses. In validation, the model predicted progression to ophthalmopathy with approximately 70% sensitivity and less than 80% specificity, a median of 6.5 months before onset.

This chain is built from TRBV11-2 and TRBJ1-4; 10 nucleotides in the junction match TRBD1. The sequenced sample consisted of blood. This clonotype was sampled from a woman aged 40 to 49 with Graves' hyperthyroidism. The CDR3 has the sequence CASSWDRQGAEGKLFF. The bases are TGTGCCAGCAGCTGGGACCGACAGGGGGCCGAGGGAAAACTGTTTTTT.